This TCR beta chain was observed in a study of blood T cell repertoires in COVID-19. Sequenced by immunoSEQ multiplex PCR; TCRdb stores in-frame clones only, minus some. The sample has 150,000 to 200,000 clones, 88% seen once. Participants were aged about 18 to 90 years, lived in around 22 US areas, and enrolled virtually. The trim removed 5 bases at V and 0 bases at J, leaving 7 bases unmatched. The CDR3 has 15 amino acids. Germline CDR1 reads SGHAT; CDR2 reads FQNNGV. The chain couples TRBV11-2 to TRBJ2-7; TRBD1 matches 7 bases. The sequenced material came from PBMCs or T cells enriched from blood (not recorded which). This clonotype was sampled from a woman between 18 and 29 years old who had recovered from COVID-19. The CDR3 sequence is CASSPGQISSYEQYF. The CDR3 DNA sequence: TGTGCCAGCAGCCCGGGACAGATCAGCTCCTACGAGCAGTACTTC.